The 6 T cell receptor beta chains given below trace back to one sample, sequenced in a study of control samples from healthy donors and cancer patients. TCRdb keeps only in-frame clones here, not all; method: immunoSEQ multiplex PCR. The sample lists about 150,000 clones, roughly 94% occurring once. Input material: blood. The receptors originated from a woman aged 18 to 35 in good health.

In this sample, this clone turned up a few times. The rearrangement joins TRBV9 to TRBJ1-3, with 9 nucleotides matching TRBD1. Trimming cost V 0 bases and J 4 bases; bases outside gene matches: 5. CDR3 length equals 16 residues. Germline V gives CDR1 SGDLS, CDR2 YYNGEE. DNA of the CDR3: TGTGCCAGCAGCGTAGAGGGGACAGGGTCCGGAAACACCATATATTTT. Protein: CASSVEGTGSGNTIYF. Together with reference TRBV9 and TRBJ1-3, the CDR3 gives the full variable domain: DSGVTQTPKHLITATGQRVTLRCSPRSGDLSVYWYQQSLDQGLQFLIQYYNGEERAKGNILERFSAQQFPDLHSELNLSSLELGDSALYFCASSVEGTGSGNTIYFGEGSWLTVV.

The chain has TRBV19 and TRBJ2-1, with TRBD2 as a possible D gene (5 bases). In germline, CDR1 is LNHDA, CDR2 SQIVND (reference sequence). The V and J ends lost 5 bases and 4 bases respectively, with 15 bases between them. The CDR3 runs to 15 residues. The CDR3: CASSPLRVGYNEQFF. The CDR3 region has the DNA TGTGCCAGTAGTCCGCTGAGGGTGGGGTACAATGAGCAGTTCTTC.

This chain uses TRBV6-2 or TRBV6-3 with TRBJ1-1; D ambiguous. Germline V gives CDR1 MNHEY, CDR2 SVGEGT. The CDR3 consists of 12 residues. The V end lost 4 bases, the J end lost 1 base, and 4 bases lay between the germline ends. The CDR3: CASSWGNTEAFF. CDR3 DNA sequence: TGTGCCAGCAGTTGGGGGAACACTGAAGCTTTCTTT.

The chain couples TRBV2 to TRBJ2-1; possibly TRBD1 for D (5 bases). V shed 3 bases and J shed 1 base, with 10 bases lying between them. Germline CDR1 reads SNHLY; CDR2 reads FYNNEI. The CDR3 sequence is 15 residues long. The CDR3, as DNA: TGTGCCAGCAGTGACAGGGTGACATCCTACAATGAGCAGTTCTTC. Encoded protein: CASSDRVTSYNEQFF.

The chain joins TRBV29-1 to TRBJ2-2; 8 bases match TRBD2. The germline V gene encodes CDR1 SQVTM and CDR2 ANQGSEA. The trim removed 2 bases at V and 7 bases at J, leaving 15 bases unmatched. The CDR3 length is 17 residues. The CDR3 region has the DNA TGCAGCGTTGAAATAGCGGGACGCCGGAGAAAAGGCGGGGAGCTGTTTTTT. The encoded protein is CSVEIAGRRRKGGELFF.

This CDR3 is CASSPNPYAVRQGHTEAFF. CDR3 in DNA: TGTGCCAGCAGCCCCAATCCATACGCCGTCCGACAGGGCCACACTGAAGCTTTCTTT. V usage is TRBV11-2 and J usage is TRBJ1-1; 7 bases fit TRBD1. This CDR3 spans 19 amino acids. Germline V gene sequence: CDR1 SGHAT, CDR2 FQNNGV. V lost 5 bases and J lost 3; bases outside the gene matches: 21. Filled out from reference TRBV11-2 and TRBJ1-1, the complete variable domain reads EAGVAQSPRYKIIEKRQSVAFWCNPISGHATLYWYQQILGQGPKLLIQFQNNGVVDDSQLPKDRFSAERLKGVDSTLKIQPAKLEDSAVYLCASSPNPYAVRQGHTEAFFGQGTRLTVV.